This T cell receptor (beta chain) was observed in a study of shared clonotypes between healthy human individuals. The germline CDR1 and CDR2 sequences are MNHEY and SMNVEV (reference sequence). Unmatched junction bases numbered 12, after V lost 7 bases and J lost 16 bases. The CDR3 spans 12 residues. The assay ran at deep level. Replicate PCRs from sorted subsets contained approximately 220 ng DNA, which is 30,000 to 35,000 T cell genomes. Clones were sequenced by immunoSEQ multiplex PCR, and TCRdb holds only the in-frame ones, with some missing. The sample lists 550,000 to 600,000 clones, about 98% occurring once. CD45RO-negative cells were positively selected for CCR7, leaving out terminally differentiated effector memory CD45RA+ cells.

The sequence came from a man under 40 in good health. The chain couples TRBV27 to TRBJ2-1, with 8 bases lining up with TRBD2. The sequenced material came from naive CD8+ T cells sorted from blood. This CDR3 reads CASTSGGRGVFF. Written as DNA, the CDR3 is TGTGCCAGCACCTCGGGGGGGAGGGGCGTATTCTTC.